Sequencing of this T cell receptor (beta chain) was carried out in a study of cytomegalovirus exposure and HLA in healthy donors. As for the study in general: Findings of an earlier analysis included some 120 million unique TCR beta sequences from some 200 million T cells. Findings and caveats of the study: In an earlier analysis, about 87% or about 30%: the productive usage of most TCR beta V segments.

The CDR3 covers 13 residues. V was clipped by 6 bases and J by 1 base; unmatched bases: 3. CDR1 is MNHEY and CDR2 is SVGAGI in the germline V gene. Primers included in the PCR were 60 Vbeta and 13 Jbeta primers. Libraries were prepared by immunoSEQ multiplex PCR; TCRdb keeps only in-frame clonotypes and omits some of them. Seen here are some 110,000 clones, over 80% observed once, and the top ten hold 6.1%. As to this clone: The target antigen is unknown.

Sequencing was done on a sample of PBMCs. This sequence originates from a man aged 18 to 35 in good health and CMV-seronegative. The chain has TRBV6-5 and TRBJ2-7; TRBD1 matches 7 bases. The CDR3 DNA reads as TGTGCCAGCAGGGGACAGAATTCCTACGAGCAGTACTTC. This translates into CASRGQNSYEQYF.